This T cell receptor (beta chain) emerged from a study of cytomegalovirus exposure and HLA in healthy donors. Researchers ran the PCR with 60 Vbeta and 13 Jbeta primers. Assay used: immunoSEQ multiplex PCR; TCRdb lists only in-frame clones, some missing. Of some 90,000 clones detected, about 74% appear once; the ten largest clones hold more than 2.5%. V shed 1 base and J shed 8 bases, with 12 bases lying between them. CDR1 and CDR2 (germline): SGHTA, FQGNSA. The CDR3 has 14 amino acids. This sequence was found in a middle-aged man in good health and CMV-seronegative. The sequenced sample was PBMCs. This sequence joins TRBV7-2 and TRBJ2-1; no clear D. CDR3 DNA: TGTGCCAGCAGCTTAGGGAGCACCGGCCATGAGCAGTTCTTC. Translating gives CASSLGSTGHEQFF.